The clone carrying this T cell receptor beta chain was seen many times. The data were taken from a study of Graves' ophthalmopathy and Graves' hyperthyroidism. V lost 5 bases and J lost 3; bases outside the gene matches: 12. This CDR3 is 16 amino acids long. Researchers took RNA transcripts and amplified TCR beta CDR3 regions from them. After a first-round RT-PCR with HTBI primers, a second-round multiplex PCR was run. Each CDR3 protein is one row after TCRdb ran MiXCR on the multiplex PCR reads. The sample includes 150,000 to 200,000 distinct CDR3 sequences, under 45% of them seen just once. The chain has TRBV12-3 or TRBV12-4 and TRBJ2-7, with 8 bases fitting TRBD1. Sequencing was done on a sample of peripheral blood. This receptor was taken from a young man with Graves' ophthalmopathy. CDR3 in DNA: TGTGCCAGCAGTCCCCCAACAGGGACAGGCCGCTACGAGCAGTACTTC. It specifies CASSPPTGTGRYEQYF.